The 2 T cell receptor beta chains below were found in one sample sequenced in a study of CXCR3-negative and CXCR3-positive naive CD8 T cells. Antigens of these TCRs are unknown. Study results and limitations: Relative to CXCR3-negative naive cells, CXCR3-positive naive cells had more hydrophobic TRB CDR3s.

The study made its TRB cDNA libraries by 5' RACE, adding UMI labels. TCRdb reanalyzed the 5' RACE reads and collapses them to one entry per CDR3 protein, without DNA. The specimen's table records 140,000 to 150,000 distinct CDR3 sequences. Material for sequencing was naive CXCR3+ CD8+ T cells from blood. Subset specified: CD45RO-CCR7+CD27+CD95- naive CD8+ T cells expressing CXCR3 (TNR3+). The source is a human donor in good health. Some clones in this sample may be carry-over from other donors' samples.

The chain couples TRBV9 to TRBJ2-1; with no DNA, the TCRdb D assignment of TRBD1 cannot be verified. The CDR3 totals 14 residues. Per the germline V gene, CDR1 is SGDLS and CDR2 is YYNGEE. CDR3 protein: CASSTSGWGDEQFF. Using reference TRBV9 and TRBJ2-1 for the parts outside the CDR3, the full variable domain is DSGVTQTPKHLITATGQRVTLRCSPRSGDLSVYWYQQSLDQGLQFLIQYYNGEERAKGNILERFSAQQFPDLHSELNLSSLELGDSALYFCASSTSGWGDEQFFGPGTRLTVL.

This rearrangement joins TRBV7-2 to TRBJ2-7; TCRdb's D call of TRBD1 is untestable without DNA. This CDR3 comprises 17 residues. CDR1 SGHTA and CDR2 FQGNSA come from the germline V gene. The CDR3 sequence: CASSLALSAGGWYEQYF.